The rows below give T cell receptor beta chains drawn from one sample of a study of T cells after yellow fever vaccination. TCRdb used MiXCR to reprocess the 5' RACE reads, holding one entry per CDR3 protein. The profile covers more than 450,000 distinct CDR3 sequences, with 20% to 25% appearing a single time and 15% to 20% taken by the ten largest. This specimen consisted of PBMCs, obtained approximately 22 days after the first yellow fever vaccination. These receptors came from a man aged 18 to 30 who received the YFV17D yellow fever vaccine. Both conserved end residues are part of each CDR3. The order of the fields is V gene, CDR3 length, D gene, J gene, clone size, CDR3 protein, CDR3 DNA. The D gene is left open where the match is weak. Size tells how often a clone was seen (once, few, many) or the class of an expanded clone, and some rows leave it out.

v_call: TRBV12-3/TRBV12-4; cdr3_length: 14; d_call: .; j_call: TRBJ1-1; clone_size: many; cdr3_aa: CASSSGAWGTEAFF; cdr3_nt: TGTGCCAGCAGTTCAGGGGCATGGGGCACTGAAGCTTTCTTT
v_call: TRBV9; cdr3_length: 13; d_call: .; j_call: TRBJ2-3; clone_size: few; cdr3_aa: CASSVGQLDTQYF; cdr3_nt: TGTGCCAGCAGCGTAGGGCAACTAGATACGCAGTATTTT
v_call: TRBV28; cdr3_length: 15; d_call: .; j_call: TRBJ1-2; clone_size: .; cdr3_aa: CASSLRAIGRYGYTF; cdr3_nt: TGTGCCAGCAGCCTCCGGGCAATAGGGAGATATGGCTACACCTTC
v_call: TRBV7-9; cdr3_length: 17; d_call: .; j_call: TRBJ2-1; clone_size: .; cdr3_aa: CASSFSELGVAYNEQFF; cdr3_nt: TGTGCCAGCAGCTTTTCTGAGTTGGGGGTGGCCTACAATGAGCAGTTCTTC
v_call: TRBV5-1; cdr3_length: 15; d_call: .; j_call: TRBJ2-7; clone_size: few; cdr3_aa: CASSLGPIDFYEQYF; cdr3_nt: TGCGCCAGCAGCCTGGGACCAATAGACTTCTACGAGCAGTACTTC
v_call: TRBV12-3/TRBV12-4; cdr3_length: 14; d_call: .; j_call: TRBJ2-5; clone_size: few; cdr3_aa: CASRPSLGRETQYF; cdr3_nt: TGTGCCAGCAGGCCGAGTTTAGGGAGAGAGACCCAGTACTTC
v_call: TRBV5-1; cdr3_length: 15; d_call: .; j_call: TRBJ1-6; clone_size: .; cdr3_aa: CASSLDRTFVSPLHF; cdr3_nt: TGCGCCAGCAGCTTGGATCGGACATTCGTTTCACCCCTCCACTTT
v_call: TRBV20-1; cdr3_length: 14; d_call: .; j_call: TRBJ2-6; clone_size: .; cdr3_aa: CSARVEAGANVLTF; cdr3_nt: TGCAGTGCTAGAGTGGAGGCTGGGGCCAACGTCCTGACTTTC
v_call: TRBV7-6; cdr3_length: 15; d_call: .; j_call: TRBJ2-3; clone_size: few; cdr3_aa: CASTSTASHTDTQYF; cdr3_nt: TGTGCCAGCACTTCCACGGCTTCCCACACAGATACGCAGTATTTT
v_call: TRBV9; cdr3_length: 13; d_call: .; j_call: TRBJ2-5; clone_size: many; cdr3_aa: CASSVVPRETQYF; cdr3_nt: TGTGCCAGCAGCGTAGTCCCCCGGGAGACCCAGTACTTC
v_call: TRBV7-9; cdr3_length: 16; d_call: TRBD1; j_call: TRBJ1-2; clone_size: .; cdr3_aa: CASSITGTDFNYGYTF; cdr3_nt: TGTGCCAGCAGCATCACCGGGACAGACTTCAACTATGGCTACACCTTC
v_call: TRBV6-5; cdr3_length: 14; d_call: .; j_call: TRBJ1-1; clone_size: .; cdr3_aa: CASSYVGLNTEAFF; cdr3_nt: TGTGCCAGCAGTTACGTGGGGTTGAACACTGAAGCTTTCTTT
v_call: TRBV11-3; cdr3_length: 16; d_call: TRBD1; j_call: TRBJ1-1; clone_size: .; cdr3_aa: CASSPGQGQAHTEAFF; cdr3_nt: TGTGCCAGCAGCCCAGGGCAGGGACAGGCCCACACTGAAGCTTTCTTT
v_call: TRBV7-2; cdr3_length: 12; d_call: .; j_call: TRBJ2-3; clone_size: many; cdr3_aa: CASSLALDTQYF; cdr3_nt: TGTGCCAGCAGCTTAGCTTTGGATACGCAGTATTTT
v_call: TRBV20-1; cdr3_length: 13; d_call: .; j_call: TRBJ2-7; clone_size: .; cdr3_aa: CSARKQGYHEQYF; cdr3_nt: TGCAGTGCTAGGAAACAGGGTTACCACGAGCAGTACTTC
v_call: TRBV10-1; cdr3_length: 13; d_call: .; j_call: TRBJ2-3; clone_size: .; cdr3_aa: CASSLGPGDTQYF; cdr3_nt: TGCGCCAGCAGCCTCGGGCCCGGGGATACGCAGTATTTT
v_call: TRBV6-1; cdr3_length: 15; d_call: TRBD1; j_call: TRBJ2-2; clone_size: many; cdr3_aa: CASSRQGVNTGELFF; cdr3_nt: TGTGCCAGCAGTCGACAGGGGGTGAACACCGGGGAGCTGTTTTTT
v_call: TRBV6-5; cdr3_length: 16; d_call: .; j_call: TRBJ1-2; clone_size: .; cdr3_aa: CASSYGSEQVLYGYTF; cdr3_nt: TGTGCCAGCAGTTATGGGTCAGAGCAAGTCCTCTATGGCTACACCTTC
v_call: TRBV9; cdr3_length: 15; d_call: .; j_call: TRBJ1-5; clone_size: .; cdr3_aa: CASSVEGGDNQPQHF; cdr3_nt: TGTGCCAGCAGCGTCGAGGGGGGTGACAATCAGCCCCAGCATTTT
v_call: TRBV30; cdr3_length: 12; d_call: .; j_call: TRBJ2-3; clone_size: few; cdr3_aa: CAWSWGPDTQYF; cdr3_nt: TGTGCCTGGAGTTGGGGCCCAGATACGCAGTATTTT
v_call: TRBV5-5; cdr3_length: 13; d_call: .; j_call: TRBJ2-7; clone_size: .; cdr3_aa: CASDDRWGNEQYF; cdr3_nt: TGTGCCAGCGACGACAGGTGGGGAAACGAGCAGTACTTC
v_call: TRBV29-1; cdr3_length: 14; d_call: .; j_call: TRBJ2-3; clone_size: many; cdr3_aa: CSVPPGLSTDTQYF; cdr3_nt: TGCAGCGTACCACCGGGCCTGAGCACAGATACGCAGTATTTT
v_call: TRBV20-1; cdr3_length: 15; d_call: TRBD1; j_call: TRBJ2-7; clone_size: few; cdr3_aa: CSAYNRDRSLYEQYF; cdr3_nt: TGCAGTGCCTACAACCGGGACAGGTCACTTTACGAGCAGTACTTC
v_call: TRBV12-3/TRBV12-4; cdr3_length: 16; d_call: TRBD1; j_call: TRBJ2-3; clone_size: few; cdr3_aa: CASSMGQGLFTDTQYF; cdr3_nt: TGTGCCAGCAGTATGGGACAGGGTCTTTTCACAGATACGCAGTATTTT
v_call: TRBV18; cdr3_length: 13; d_call: .; j_call: TRBJ2-5; clone_size: many; cdr3_aa: CASSPRREETQYF; cdr3_nt: TGTGCCAGCTCACCACGAAGGGAAGAGACCCAGTACTTC
v_call: TRBV18; cdr3_length: 12; d_call: .; j_call: TRBJ2-7; clone_size: .; cdr3_aa: CASSRQVYEQYF; cdr3_nt: TGTGCCAGCTCACGACAGGTCTACGAGCAGTACTTC
v_call: TRBV20-1; cdr3_length: 13; d_call: TRBD1; j_call: TRBJ2-1; clone_size: .; cdr3_aa: CSAIGTAYNEQFF; cdr3_nt: TGCAGTGCAATCGGGACAGCCTACAATGAGCAGTTCTTC
v_call: TRBV9; cdr3_length: 15; d_call: TRBD1; j_call: TRBJ1-2; clone_size: .; cdr3_aa: CASSVAGQGNYGYTF; cdr3_nt: TGTGCCAGCAGCGTAGCCGGACAGGGGAACTATGGCTACACCTTC
v_call: TRBV5-1; cdr3_length: 15; d_call: .; j_call: TRBJ2-1; clone_size: .; cdr3_aa: CASRRGGGAGNEQFF; cdr3_nt: TGCGCCAGCAGACGAGGAGGGGGCGCGGGCAATGAGCAGTTCTTC
v_call: TRBV7-3; cdr3_length: 12; d_call: .; j_call: TRBJ2-2; clone_size: few; cdr3_aa: CASSGLEGELFF; cdr3_nt: TGTGCCAGCAGCGGACTGGAGGGGGAGCTGTTTTTT
v_call: TRBV6-5; cdr3_length: 16; d_call: .; j_call: TRBJ2-3; clone_size: few; cdr3_aa: CASSYSKRLAPDTQYF; cdr3_nt: TGTGCCAGCAGTTACTCGAAAAGGCTAGCCCCAGATACGCAGTATTTT
v_call: TRBV5-1; cdr3_length: 16; d_call: .; j_call: TRBJ1-3; clone_size: few; cdr3_aa: CASSLAPGGARNTIYF; cdr3_nt: TGCGCCAGCAGCTTGGCCCCCGGGGGCGCGAGAAACACCATATATTTT
v_call: TRBV29-1; cdr3_length: 14; d_call: .; j_call: TRBJ2-7; clone_size: .; cdr3_aa: CSVGPRGGTYEQYF; cdr3_nt: TGCAGCGTTGGGCCCCGTGGGGGAACCTACGAGCAGTACTTC
v_call: TRBV5-4; cdr3_length: 17; d_call: TRBD2; j_call: TRBJ2-3; clone_size: .; cdr3_aa: CASRGTSGGALTDTQYF; cdr3_nt: TGTGCCAGCCGGGGGACTAGCGGGGGGGCCTTGACAGATACGCAGTATTTT
v_call: TRBV19; cdr3_length: 15; d_call: .; j_call: TRBJ2-1; clone_size: .; cdr3_aa: CASSIMAASYNEQFF; cdr3_nt: TGTGCCAGTAGTATAATGGCAGCCTCCTACAATGAGCAGTTCTTC
v_call: TRBV7-2; cdr3_length: 14; d_call: TRBD2; j_call: TRBJ2-3; clone_size: few; cdr3_aa: CASSVLANTDTQYF; cdr3_nt: TGTGCCAGCAGTGTACTAGCGAACACAGATACGCAGTATTTT
v_call: TRBV11-2; cdr3_length: 13; d_call: .; j_call: TRBJ2-5; clone_size: few; cdr3_aa: CASSLWGWETQYF; cdr3_nt: TGTGCCAGCAGCTTATGGGGCTGGGAGACCCAGTACTTC
v_call: TRBV7-2; cdr3_length: 14; d_call: .; j_call: TRBJ2-7; clone_size: .; cdr3_aa: CASSLGLLAYEQYF; cdr3_nt: TGTGCCAGCAGCTTAGGATTGCTAGCCTACGAGCAGTACTTC
v_call: TRBV3-1; cdr3_length: 15; d_call: .; j_call: TRBJ1-5; clone_size: .; cdr3_aa: CASSQAGVGNQPQHF; cdr3_nt: TGTGCCAGCAGCCAAGCCGGGGTTGGCAATCAGCCCCAGCATTTT
v_call: TRBV10-3; cdr3_length: 15; d_call: .; j_call: TRBJ2-7; clone_size: few; cdr3_aa: CAISDVMGWTYEQYF; cdr3_nt: TGTGCCATCAGTGATGTCATGGGCTGGACCTACGAGCAGTACTTC
v_call: TRBV5-1; cdr3_length: 14; d_call: .; j_call: TRBJ1-1; clone_size: many; cdr3_aa: CASSFQGSGAEAFF; cdr3_nt: TGCGCCAGCAGCTTTCAGGGATCGGGGGCTGAAGCTTTCTTT
v_call: TRBV20-1; cdr3_length: 16; d_call: TRBD1; j_call: TRBJ2-1; clone_size: many; cdr3_aa: CSARDRGLSSYNEQFF; cdr3_nt: TGCAGTGCTAGGGACAGGGGTCTTAGCTCCTACAATGAGCAGTTCTTC
v_call: TRBV7-2; cdr3_length: 15; d_call: .; j_call: TRBJ2-7; clone_size: .; cdr3_aa: CASSLLQRGSYEQYF; cdr3_nt: TGTGCCAGCAGCTTATTGCAACGAGGCAGTTACGAGCAGTACTTC
v_call: TRBV11-2; cdr3_length: 17; d_call: TRBD1; j_call: TRBJ2-3; clone_size: few; cdr3_aa: CASSLKRDRGSTDTQYF; cdr3_nt: TGTGCCAGCAGCTTAAAACGGGACAGGGGGAGCACAGATACGCAGTATTTT
v_call: TRBV10-1; cdr3_length: 11; d_call: .; j_call: TRBJ2-7; clone_size: few; cdr3_aa: CASSARGEQYF; cdr3_nt: TGCGCCAGCAGCGCCCGGGGCGAGCAGTACTTC
v_call: TRBV6-1; cdr3_length: 13; d_call: .; j_call: TRBJ1-1; clone_size: few; cdr3_aa: CASSQGIDTEAFF; cdr3_nt: TGTGCCAGCAGCCAGGGGATCGACACTGAAGCTTTCTTT
v_call: TRBV7-2; cdr3_length: 15; d_call: TRBD2; j_call: TRBJ2-5; clone_size: .; cdr3_aa: CASSGRTSQEETQYF; cdr3_nt: TGTGCCAGCAGCGGACGGACTAGCCAGGAGGAGACCCAGTACTTC
v_call: TRBV4-1; cdr3_length: 16; d_call: .; j_call: TRBJ2-3; clone_size: .; cdr3_aa: CASSHPGVGDTDTQYF; cdr3_nt: TGCGCCAGCAGCCACCCCGGGGTCGGGGACACAGATACGCAGTATTTT
v_call: TRBV20-1; cdr3_length: 15; d_call: TRBD1; j_call: TRBJ1-6; clone_size: .; cdr3_aa: CSASETGRTNSPLHF; cdr3_nt: TGCAGTGCTAGTGAGACAGGGAGAACCAATTCACCCCTCCACTTT
v_call: TRBV10-3; cdr3_length: 13; d_call: .; j_call: TRBJ2-7; clone_size: .; cdr3_aa: CAISMDSTYEQYF; cdr3_nt: TGTGCCATCAGTATGGACAGTACCTACGAGCAGTACTTC